The rows below give T cell receptor beta chains drawn from one sample of a study of blood T cell repertoires in COVID-19. This table comes from immunoSEQ multiplex PCR, and its TCRdb copy is limited to in-frame clones, with some not included. The sample contains 200,000 to 300,000 clones, 80% to 90% of which appear only once. Sequencing was performed on peripheral blood. The receptors shown here come from an older man with acute or convalescent COVID-19. Each CDR3 is given with its conserved first and last residue. The order of the fields is D gene, V gene, J gene, clone size, CDR3 DNA, CDR3 protein. D genes are given only for firm matches. Clone sizes are given selectively: once, few, many, or a class where the clone is expanded.

d_call: .; v_call: TRBV5-4; j_call: TRBJ2-3; clone_size: .; cdr3_nt: TGTGCCAGCAGCCCTTTCCTCACAGATACGCAGTATTTT; cdr3_aa: CASSPFLTDTQYF
d_call: .; v_call: TRBV5-8; j_call: TRBJ2-7; clone_size: .; cdr3_nt: TGTGCCAGCAGCTCGGTCTACTACGAGCAGTACTTC; cdr3_aa: CASSSVYYEQYF
d_call: TRBD1; v_call: TRBV7-9; j_call: TRBJ1-4; clone_size: .; cdr3_nt: TGTGCCAGCAGCCTGGGACAGGGGGTTACTGAAAAACTGTTTTTT; cdr3_aa: CASSLGQGVTEKLFF
d_call: .; v_call: TRBV6-1; j_call: TRBJ2-7; clone_size: .; cdr3_nt: TGTGCCAGCAGTGAAAGGGGGGGGCCCTCCTCCTACGAGCAGTACTTC; cdr3_aa: CASSERGGPSSYEQYF
d_call: .; v_call: TRBV28; j_call: TRBJ1-5; clone_size: .; cdr3_nt: TGTGCCAGCAAAGCGGGTAATAGCAATCAGCCCCAGCATTTT; cdr3_aa: CASKAGNSNQPQHF
d_call: .; v_call: TRBV28; j_call: TRBJ2-3; clone_size: .; cdr3_nt: TGTGCCAGCAGTCTCCTAGAGGCCCTCACAGATACGCAGTATTTT; cdr3_aa: CASSLLEALTDTQYF
d_call: .; v_call: TRBV5-1; j_call: TRBJ2-7; clone_size: .; cdr3_nt: TGCGCCAGCAGCCCGGGGGTCTCCTACGAGCAGTACTTC; cdr3_aa: CASSPGVSYEQYF
d_call: .; v_call: TRBV2; j_call: TRBJ1-6; clone_size: few; cdr3_nt: TGTGCCAGCAGTGAAACAGAGCCTTCACCCCTCCACTTT; cdr3_aa: CASSETEPSPLHF
d_call: .; v_call: TRBV4-1; j_call: TRBJ2-7; clone_size: .; cdr3_nt: TGCGCCAGCAGCCAAGAGCTAGCGATTACGACCTACGAGCAGTACTTC; cdr3_aa: CASSQELAITTYEQYF
d_call: .; v_call: TRBV9; j_call: TRBJ2-1; clone_size: .; cdr3_nt: TGTGCCAGCAGTCACTCCTACAATGAGCAGTTCTTC; cdr3_aa: CASSHSYNEQFF
d_call: .; v_call: TRBV28; j_call: TRBJ1-2; clone_size: .; cdr3_nt: TGTGCCAGCAGCAACATAGGGGGAGGGTATGGCTACACCTTC; cdr3_aa: CASSNIGGGYGYTF
d_call: .; v_call: TRBV27; j_call: TRBJ1-5; clone_size: .; cdr3_nt: TGTGCCAGCAGACGGGCCGGGGGGGAGAATCAGCCCCAGCATTTT; cdr3_aa: CASRRAGGENQPQHF
d_call: .; v_call: TRBV7-8; j_call: TRBJ1-2; clone_size: .; cdr3_nt: TGTGCCAGCAGCTTGTCAGGAACAGGGAGTAGCTACACCTTC; cdr3_aa: CASSLSGTGSSYTF
d_call: .; v_call: TRBV7-7; j_call: TRBJ2-3; clone_size: .; cdr3_nt: TGTGCTAGCAGCCCCGCCGGGACTCGCACCACAGATACGCAGTATTTT; cdr3_aa: CASSPAGTRTTDTQYF
d_call: .; v_call: TRBV4-2; j_call: TRBJ1-2; clone_size: .; cdr3_nt: TGTGCCAGCAGCACACCCACCGCCGGGACTAAGTATGGCTACACCTTC; cdr3_aa: CASSTPTAGTKYGYTF
d_call: TRBD2; v_call: TRBV19; j_call: TRBJ2-2; clone_size: .; cdr3_nt: TGTGCCAGTAGTACACGTAGCGGGAGAATTGGAACCGGGGAGCTGTTTTTT; cdr3_aa: CASSTRSGRIGTGELFF
d_call: .; v_call: TRBV14; j_call: TRBJ2-5; clone_size: .; cdr3_nt: TGTGCCAGCAGCCAAGATCGTTTTGAGACCCAGTACTTC; cdr3_aa: CASSQDRFETQYF
d_call: TRBD2; v_call: TRBV7-2; j_call: TRBJ2-3; clone_size: .; cdr3_nt: TGTGCCAGCAGCATAAGGGCTAGCGGGGTAGGGGGTACGCAGTATTTT; cdr3_aa: CASSIRASGVGGTQYF
d_call: TRBD2; v_call: TRBV3-1/TRBV3-2; j_call: TRBJ2-2; clone_size: .; cdr3_nt: TGTGCCAGCAGCCTTAGCGGGAGGGCCATCCCCGGGGAGCTGTTTTTT; cdr3_aa: CASSLSGRAIPGELFF
d_call: .; v_call: TRBV7-9; j_call: TRBJ2-5; clone_size: .; cdr3_nt: TGTGCCAGCAGCTTAGACAAAGAGACCCAGTACTTC; cdr3_aa: CASSLDKETQYF